One and the same sample provided the 7 T cell receptor beta chains below, sequenced in a study of blood T cell repertoires in COVID-19. The method was immunoSEQ multiplex PCR; TCRdb's version includes in-frame clones alone and lacks a portion of them. The sample has 90,000 or so clones, around 72% seen once; the top ten hold 14%. Sequencing was done on a sample of peripheral blood. The origin of the receptors is an elderly woman with acute or convalescent COVID-19.

The rearrangement links TRBV7-2 to TRBJ2-2; 7 bases line up with TRBD1. Germline lookup yields CDR1 SGHTA and CDR2 FQGNSA. The CDR3 is 14 residues long. V lost 4 bases and J lost 5; bases outside the gene matches: 4. CDR3 bases: TGTGCCAGCAGCTGGGACAGATTGACCGGGGAGCTGTTTTTT. Its protein is CASSWDRLTGELFF.

This sequence joins TRBV5-4 and TRBJ1-6, with 9 bases fitting TRBD1. The CDR3 is made up of 16 amino acids. V was pared by 0 bases and J by 9 bases, with 7 bases of the junction left unmatched. The germline V gene has CDR1 SGHNT and CDR2 YYREEE (reference sequence). In nucleotides, the CDR3 is TGTGCCAGCAGCTTGGGACAGGGGGGATTATCTTCACCCCTCCACTTT. This gives the protein CASSLGQGGLSSPLHF. Together with reference TRBV5-4 and TRBJ1-6, the CDR3 gives the full variable domain: ETGVTQSPTHLIKTRGQQVTLRCSSQSGHNTVSWYQQALGQGPQFIFQYYREEENGRGNFPPRFSGLQFPNYSSELNVNALELDDSALYLCASSLGQGGLSSPLHFGNGTRLTVT.

This chain uses TRBV9 with TRBJ2-5; TRBD2 agrees at 8 bases. V dropped 2 bases and J dropped 4; count of bases not matched to a gene: 4. The CDR3 spans 14 residues. CDR1 and CDR2 from the germline V gene are SGDLS and YYNGEE. DNA of the CDR3: TGTGCCAGCAGCGTTAGCGGGGAGGTAGAGACCCAGTACTTC. Encoded protein: CASSVSGEVETQYF.

V gene TRBV28 combines with J gene TRBJ2-1; 7 positions match TRBD1. The germline CDR1 and CDR2 sequences are MDHEN and SYDVKM. Germline trimming cut 6 bases from V and 6 bases from J; bases unmatched to any gene: 11. The CDR3 consists of 15 residues. CDR3 sequence: CASRQDRWWGNEQFF. Written as DNA, the CDR3 is TGTGCCAGCAGACAGGACAGGTGGTGGGGCAATGAGCAGTTCTTC.

In nucleotides, the CDR3 is TGCGCCAGCAGCCAGGGGCATGGAGGGGAGCAGTACTTC. Its protein product is CASSQGHGGEQYF. V gene TRBV4-3 combines with J gene TRBJ2-7, with a weak D call TRBD2 (6 bases). This CDR3 has 13 amino acids. Trimming pared 3 bases from V and 7 bases from J, leaving 13 bases between. Germline loops: CDR1 LGHNA, CDR2 YSLEER.

This chain uses TRBV4-3 with TRBJ2-2; D possibly corresponds to TRBD1 (5 bases). The length of the CDR3 is 16 residues. Trimming left V 0 bases short and J 0 bases short, with 8 bases between. CDR1 LGHNA and CDR2 YSLEER come from the germline V gene. The CDR3 protein is CASSQDTGPNTGELFF. CDR3 nucleotide sequence: TGCGCCAGCAGCCAAGACACAGGTCCGAACACCGGGGAGCTGTTTTTT.

This chain joins TRBV6-5 and TRBJ2-3; 8 bases map to TRBD1. The CDR3 is 15 amino acids. The V gene's germline CDR1 is MNHEY and CDR2 SVGAGI. V lost 3 bases to trimming and J lost 6 bases; unmatched junction nucleotides: 8. Here the CDR3 DNA reads TGTGCCAGCAGTTATGCAGGGGGCGCTTTCGATACGCAGTATTTT. Protein: CASSYAGGAFDTQYF.